The 9 T cell receptor beta chains given below trace back to one sample, sequenced in a study of shared clonotypes between healthy human individuals. Method: immunoSEQ multiplex PCR; TCRdb's copy keeps in-frame clones and lacks some. The repertoire holds roughly 2.2 million clones, with 90% to 95% as singletons. The specimen was naive CD4+ T cells from PBMCs. Subset in this sample: CD45RA+ positively selected. Receptors were obtained from a man between 18 and 35 years old in good health. Some clones in this sample may be carry-over from other donors' samples.

The chain joins TRBV5-1 to TRBJ2-1; D is perhaps TRBD1 (5 bases). The CDR3 totals 16 residues. V was clipped by 1 base and J by 3 bases, with 14 bases between them. CDR1 is SGHRS, CDR2 YFSETQ, per germline. CDR3 protein: CASSLQGYEIYNEQFF. DNA of the CDR3: TGCGCCAGCAGCTTGCAGGGCTACGAAATCTACAATGAGCAGTTCTTC.

V is TRBV2 and J is TRBJ2-4; maybe TRBD1 (5 bases). Trimming removed 9 bases at V and 5 bases at J, with 17 bases between. The CDR3 has 14 residues. CDR1 is SNHLY, CDR2 FYNNEI, per germline. For the CDR3, the DNA is TGTGCCAGTAAATCGCAGGGTCCCCAAAACATTCAGTACTTC. It codes for CASKSQGPQNIQYF.

This clone was observed once. The V call is TRBV14, the J call TRBJ1-3; unclear D gene. CDR1 is SGHDN and CDR2 is FVKESK in the germline V gene. The CDR3 sequence is 13 residues long. Trimming shortened V by 8 bases and J by 1 base, and 9 bases separated the two germline ends. CDR3 protein: CASWSGSGNTIYF. The CDR3 region has the DNA TGTGCCAGCTGGTCGGGTTCTGGAAACACCATATATTTT.

In regard to this clone: Distinct nucleotide sequences in the sample also encode this CDR3. The chain is built from TRBV9 and TRBJ1-1; TRBD1 matches 7 bases. Germline V gives CDR1 SGDLS, CDR2 YYNGEE. CDR3 size: 14 residues. The V gene end was trimmed by 0 bases and the J gene end by 5 bases; junction bases not matched to a gene: 4. The CDR3 spells CASSVAAGGTEAFF. The DNA of the CDR3 is TGTGCCAGCAGCGTAGCGGCAGGGGGAACTGAAGCTTTCTTT.

As regards this clone: Additional DNA sequences in this sample encode the identical CDR3. The chain carries TRBV28 and TRBJ2-1; no clear D gene. The germline V and J ends were trimmed by 8 bases and 3 bases, with 8 bases remaining between them. CDR3 size: 12 residues. Germline V gene data show CDR1 as MDHEN and CDR2 as SYDVKM. The CDR3 DNA follows: TGTGCCAGCTCCCTGAACTACAATGAGCAGTTCTTC. It translates to CASSLNYNEQFF. Combining the CDR3 with reference TRBV28 and TRBJ2-1 gives the whole variable domain DVKVTQSSRYLVKRTGEKVFLECVQDMDHENMFWYRQDPGLGLRLIYFSYDVKMKEKGDIPEGYSVSREKKERFSLILESASTNQTSMYLCASSLNYNEQFFGPGTRLTVL.

The V call is TRBV11-2, the J call TRBJ2-7; 8 bases are shared with TRBD2. Losses at the gene ends were 2 bases for V and 2 bases for J; bases not matched to a gene: 5. Looked up from germline, CDR1 is SGHAT and CDR2 is FQNNGV. The length of the CDR3 is 15 residues. DNA for the CDR3: TGTGCCAGCAGCTTAAGGGCGGGGGGAGCCTACGAGCAGTACTTC. This sequence encodes CASSLRAGGAYEQYF.

J is TRBJ2-3 and V is TRBV6-5; the D is unclear. CDR1 is MNHEY and CDR2 is SVGAGI in the germline V gene. There are 13 residues in the CDR3. Trimming took off 6 bases at V and 4 bases at J, with 11 bases between the two ends. In nucleotides, the CDR3 is TGTGCCAGCAGCCAGATAGGATCAGATACGCAGTATTTT. Amino acids: CASSQIGSDTQYF.

In its sample, this clone was seen a few times. V and J are TRBV5-1 and TRBJ1-2; tentative D call: TRBD1 (5 bases). V was clipped by 0 bases and J by 4 bases, with 13 bases between them. Germline V lookup: CDR1 SGHRS, CDR2 YFSETQ. The CDR3 spans 15 residues. This CDR3 is CASSLVAPGIYGYTF. CDR3 nucleotides: TGCGCCAGCAGCTTGGTGGCCCCAGGGATCTATGGCTACACCTTC. The entire variable domain, with the rest obtained from reference TRBV5-1 and TRBJ1-2, is as follows: KAGVTQTPRYLIKTRGQQVTLSCSPISGHRSVSWYQQTPGQGLQFLFEYFSETQRNKGNFPGRFSGRQFSNSRSEMNVSTLELGDSALYLCASSLVAPGIYGYTFGSGTRLTVV.

The chain carries TRBV28 and TRBJ2-1; TRBD2 matches at 11 bases. The germline CDR1 and CDR2 sequences are MDHEN and SYDVKM. The CDR3 has 13 amino acids. V lost 8 bases and J lost 8; bases outside the gene matches: 5. Written as DNA, the CDR3 is TGTGCCAGCCAAACTAGCGGGAGCCATGAGCAGTTCTTC. It is translated as CASQTSGSHEQFF.